These T cell receptor beta chains were read from a single sample in a study of control samples from healthy donors and cancer patients. Sequencing was performed with immunoSEQ multiplex PCR; in TCRdb, only in-frame clones are kept and a portion is missing. The data show 190,000 or so clones, over 80% seen once. The sequenced material came from blood. The receptors stem from a man younger than 35 in good health. The CDR3 runs from the conserved cysteine through the conserved F or W. The order of the fields is J gene, V gene, clone size, D gene, CDR3 protein, CDR3 DNA. A D gene is named only where the DNA matches it firmly. Some rows mark clone size as missing; the rest say once, few, many or name a class of expanded clone.

TRBJ1-2 | TRBV18 | NA | NA | CASSPERSPTNYGYTF | TGTGCCAGCTCACCGGAACGAAGTCCGACTAACTATGGCTACACCTTC
TRBJ2-3 | TRBV6-5 | NA | TRBD2 | CASTLLGTSEHTQYF | TGTGCCAGCACCCTCCTCGGGACTAGCGAGCATACGCAGTATTTT
TRBJ1-1 | TRBV5-1 | NA | NA | CASVGSNTEAFF | TGCGCCAGCGTGGGATCGAACACTGAAGCTTTCTTT
TRBJ1-4 | TRBV20-1 | NA | NA | CSASHPGTPNEKLFF | TGCAGTGCTAGTCACCCCGGGACACCTAATGAAAAACTGTTTTTT
TRBJ1-1 | TRBV19 | NA | TRBD1 | CASSIANPRDRDTEAFF | TGTGCCAGTAGTATAGCAAACCCCCGGGACAGGGATACTGAAGCTTTCTTT
TRBJ2-2 | TRBV24-1 | NA | TRBD2 | CATRTSATGELFF | TGTGCCACCAGGACTAGCGCGACCGGGGAGCTGTTTTTT
TRBJ1-1 | TRBV5-4 | few | NA | CASFSPGNTEAFF | TGTGCCAGCTTCTCGCCGGGGAACACTGAAGCTTTCTTT
TRBJ2-1 | TRBV7-8 | NA | NA | CASSLQDFNEQFF | TGTGCCAGCAGCTTACAGGATTTCAATGAGCAGTTCTTC
TRBJ1-1 | TRBV12-3/TRBV12-4 | NA | NA | CASSLRTEAFF | TGTGCCAGCAGTTTAAGAACGGAAGCTTTCTTT
TRBJ1-1 | TRBV18 | NA | NA | CASSLSPGASRDTEAFF | TGTGCCAGCTCACTTTCACCAGGGGCATCGAGGGACACTGAAGCTTTCTTT
TRBJ1-2 | TRBV19 | NA | NA | CASSPPPARGDRANYGYTF | TGTGCCAGTAGTCCCCCCCCCGCACGTGGGGATAGAGCTAACTATGGCTACACCTTC
TRBJ1-4 | TRBV7-9 | NA | TRBD1 | CASSSSGQGANEKLFF | TGTGCCAGCAGCTCGTCCGGACAGGGGGCTAATGAAAAACTGTTTTTT
TRBJ2-7 | TRBV4-1 | NA | NA | CASSQDEGGLGSYEQYF | TGCGCCAGCAGCCAAGATGAAGGCGGGCTCGGCTCCTACGAGCAGTACTTC
TRBJ1-1 | TRBV30 | NA | NA | CAWSVHEGLRAFF | TGTGCCTGGTCGGTTCATGAGGGGCTGCGGGCTTTCTTT
TRBJ2-3 | TRBV29-1 | NA | NA | CSVEVRGQNTQYF | TGCAGCGTTGAAGTGCGGGGGCAGAATACGCAGTATTTT
TRBJ2-1 | TRBV2 | NA | NA | CASSEVADHNEQFF | TGTGCCAGCAGTGAAGTGGCAGACCACAATGAGCAGTTCTTC
TRBJ2-1 | TRBV2 | NA | NA | CASSEEQGGNEQFF | TGTGCCAGCAGTGAAGAGCAGGGTGGCAATGAGCAGTTCTTC
TRBJ2-3 | TRBV24-1 | NA | NA | CATSDYYGSTDTQYF | TGTGCCACCAGTGATTATTACGGAAGCACAGATACGCAGTATTTT
TRBJ2-3 | TRBV12-5 | NA | TRBD2 | CASGLVRSGGRSSTDTQYF | TGTGCTAGTGGTTTGGTACGGAGCGGGGGGAGGTCGAGCACAGATACGCAGTATTTT
TRBJ1-3 | TRBV30 | few | NA | CAWSGGNTIYF | TGTGCCTGGAGTGGAGGGAACACCATATATTTT
TRBJ2-2 | TRBV4-2 | NA | TRBD2 | CASSQAPSGGLTGELFF | TGTGCCAGCAGCCAAGCCCCTAGCGGGGGCCTCACCGGGGAGCTGTTTTTT
TRBJ1-5 | TRBV15 | NA | NA | CATSRDGGDQPQHF | TGTGCCACCAGCAGAGATGGGGGGGATCAGCCCCAGCATTTT
TRBJ1-5 | TRBV7-9 | NA | NA | CASSFRVTGRLDQPQHF | TGTGCCAGCAGCTTCAGAGTCACAGGGAGATTGGATCAGCCCCAGCATTTT
TRBJ2-1 | TRBV18 | once | TRBD2 | CASSRLSGGTSYNEQFF | TGTGCCAGCTCACGCCTCAGCGGGGGGACCTCCTACAATGAGCAGTTCTTC
TRBJ1-3 | TRBV7-9 | NA | NA | CASSLGNTIYF | TGTGCCAGCAGCTTAGGAAACACCATATATTTT